This record covers a single T cell receptor (beta chain). Measured with immunoSEQ multiplex PCR; TCRdb has only the in-frame clones, and not every one. The table shows approximately 300,000 clones, with approximately 86% occurring only once. These data come from a study of blood T cell repertoires in COVID-19. In the study overall: Some COVID-19 samples were acute and others convalescent; all came from the United States, Italy and Spain.

This CDR3 has 13 residues. CDR1 is LGHDT and CDR2 is YNNKEL in the germline V gene (reference sequence). J was trimmed by 8 bases and V by 4 bases; bases with no gene match: 2. The rearrangement links TRBV3-1 (or the pseudogene TRBV3-2) to TRBJ1-2, with 12 bases that match TRBD1. Sample: PBMCs or T cells enriched from blood (not recorded which). The clonotype comes from a woman between 18 and 30 years old who had recovered from COVID-19. The CDR3 loop reads CASSPGTGGGYTF. CDR3 bases: TGTGCCAGCAGCCCCGGGACAGGGGGCGGCTACACCTTC.